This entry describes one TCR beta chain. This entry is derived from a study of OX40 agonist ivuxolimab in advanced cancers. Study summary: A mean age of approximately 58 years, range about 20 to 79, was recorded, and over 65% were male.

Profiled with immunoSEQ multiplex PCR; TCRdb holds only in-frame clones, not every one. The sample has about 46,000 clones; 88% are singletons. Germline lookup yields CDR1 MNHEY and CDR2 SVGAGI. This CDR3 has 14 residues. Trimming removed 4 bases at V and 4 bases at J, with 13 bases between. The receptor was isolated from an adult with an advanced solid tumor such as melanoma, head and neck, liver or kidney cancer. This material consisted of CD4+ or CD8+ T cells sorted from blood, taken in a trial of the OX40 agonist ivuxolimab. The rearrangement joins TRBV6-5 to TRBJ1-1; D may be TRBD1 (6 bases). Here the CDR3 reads CASSFSGQSTEAFF. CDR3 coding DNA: TGTGCCAGCAGTTTCTCCGGACAGAGCACTGAAGCTTTCTTT.